This T cell receptor (beta chain) was retrieved from a study of blood T cell repertoires in COVID-19. The overall study: There were acute and convalescent COVID-19 samples, and they came from the United States, Italy and Spain. T cells, B-cell-depleted T cells, or PBMCs supplied cDNA or gDNA.

The V and J ends lost 0 bases and 2 bases, in that order; junction bases with no gene match: 9. Per the germline V gene, CDR1 is LNHNV and CDR2 is YYDKDF (reference sequence). The CDR3 has 18 residues. Original processing notes: Reference gene primer amplification gave nucleated cell count estimates. TCRdb keeps only in-frame clones here, not all; method: immunoSEQ multiplex PCR. V, J and clone size reflect that table, while D and trimming were determined from the DNA. This table holds about 220,000 clones, 70% to 90% found once. This receptor was identified in a human donor in a cohort sampled during active COVID-19. The sample comprised peripheral blood. The rearrangement joins TRBV15 to TRBJ2-5; 10 nucleotides align to TRBD2. The CDR3 sequence: CATSREGGTSVKQETQYF. CDR3 DNA sequence: TGTGCCACCAGCAGAGAGGGGGGGACTAGCGTCAAACAAGAGACCCAGTACTTC.